This T cell receptor (beta chain) was documented in a study of blood T cell repertoires in COVID-19. V lost 1 base, J lost 6 bases, and 22 bases lay in between. Per germline, CDR1 LGHDT and CDR2 YNNKEL (reference sequence). The CDR3 has 17 residues. Assay used: immunoSEQ multiplex PCR; TCRdb lists only in-frame clones, some missing. This sample has about 75,000 clones; around 90% occur once, and the top ten carry about 2.5%. The genes are TRBV3-1 (or the pseudogene TRBV3-2) and TRBJ2-7, with D possibly matching TRBD1 (6 bases). This TCR derives from a human donor in a cohort sampled during active COVID-19. What was sequenced was peripheral blood. The CDR3 nucleotides are TGTGCCAGCAGCCAAGCGGCTCCCGGGACACCTCTGTCCGAGCAGTACTTC. Translating it yields CASSQAAPGTPLSEQYF.